Listed here are 10 T cell receptor beta chains from one sample, sequenced in a study of blood T cell repertoires in COVID-19. Profiling relied on immunoSEQ multiplex PCR, and the TCRdb table lists in-frame clones only, not all of them. The sample has 190,000 or so clones; just under 90% are singletons. What was sequenced was peripheral blood. Receptor source: a woman aged 18-29 years who had recovered from COVID-19.

CDR3 DNA sequence: TGTGCCATCAGTACGGACAGTTCAAGGGAGACCCAGTACTTC. This codes for CAISTDSSRETQYF. V gene TRBV10-3 combines with J gene TRBJ2-5; TRBD1 might be the D (6 bases). V lost 5 bases and J lost 5, with 15 bases in between. Germline values: CDR1 ENHRY, CDR2 SYGVKD. This CDR3 comprises 14 residues.

This sequence joins TRBV6-5 and TRBJ2-3; possible D gene TRBD2, 6 bases. Germline loops: CDR1 MNHEY, CDR2 SVGAGI. Trimming pared 0 bases from V and 1 base from J, leaving 8 bases between. The CDR3 is 15 residues long. The chain's CDR3 is CASSYSGGGTDTQYF. In DNA form, the CDR3 reads TGTGCCAGCAGTTACTCTGGCGGGGGCACAGATACGCAGTATTTT.

CDR3 residues: CASSGPGQGFNYGYTF. The CDR3 DNA sequence: TGTGCCAGCAGCGGCCCCGGACAGGGCTTTAACTATGGCTACACCTTC. The genes are TRBV9 and TRBJ1-2; 8 bases are shared with TRBD1. In germline, CDR1 is SGDLS, CDR2 YYNGEE. Losses at the gene ends were 3 bases for V and 1 base for J; bases not matched to a gene: 8. The CDR3 has 16 residues.

The chain is built from TRBV19 and TRBJ2-7; TRBD1 matches 8 bases. This CDR3 is built from 14 residues. Germline lookup yields CDR1 LNHDA and CDR2 SQIVND (reference sequence). With 5 bases clipped from V and 3 bases from J, the junction kept 6 bases outside the gene matches. The CDR3 nucleotides are TGTGCCAGTAGTTTTTTTGGGACAGGCTACGAGCAGTACTTC. It specifies CASSFFGTGYEQYF.

The gene calls are TRBV4-3 and TRBJ2-1, with D perhaps TRBD2 (6 bases). Germline CDR1 and CDR2: LGHNA and YSLEER. The CDR3 spans 15 residues. Trimming stripped 5 bases from V and 0 bases from J, with 11 bases between. In nucleotides, the CDR3 is TGCGCCAGCAGCTGGGCGGGGAGCTCCTACAATGAGCAGTTCTTC. Its translation is CASSWAGSSYNEQFF.

This chain connects TRBV7-8 to TRBJ2-5; D is possibly TRBD2 (5 bases). CDR1 SGHVS and CDR2 FQNEAQ come from the germline V gene. The CDR3 length is 14 residues. Between the trimmed V and J ends, which lost 5 bases and 2 bases, there was a span of 12 bases. This chain's CDR3 is CASSTRTLQETQYF. The CDR3 nucleotides read TGTGCCAGCAGCACCCGGACTTTACAAGAGACCCAGTACTTC. Filled out from reference TRBV7-8 and TRBJ2-5, the complete variable domain reads GAGVSQSPRYKVAKRGQDVALRCDPISGHVSLFWYQQALGQGPEFLTYFQNEAQLDKSGLPSDRFFAERPEGSVSTLKIQRTQQEDSAVYLCASSTRTLQETQYFGPGTRLLVL.

The chain recombines TRBV4-1 with TRBJ2-2; TRBD2 matches 14 bases. In germline, CDR1 is MGHRA, CDR2 YSYEKL. With 4 bases clipped from V and 1 base from J, the junction kept 8 bases outside the gene matches. This CDR3 region has 19 residues. CDR3: CASSPIMTSGRENTGELFF. In nucleotides, the CDR3 is TGCGCCAGCAGCCCTATCATGACTAGCGGGAGGGAGAACACCGGGGAGCTGTTTTTT.

The chain links TRBV18 to TRBJ1-6; tentative D call: TRBD1 (6 bases). The V and J ends lost 5 bases and 8 bases respectively, with 16 bases between them. Per the germline V gene, CDR1 is KGHSH and CDR2 is LQKENI. CDR3 length: 15 amino acids. This CDR3 is CASSSDRPGYSPLHF. In DNA form, the CDR3 reads TGTGCCAGCTCAAGCGACAGGCCAGGGTATTCACCCCTCCACTTT.

The chain employs TRBV27 and TRBJ2-1, with TRBD2 identical over 16 bases. The germline gives CDR1 MNHEY, CDR2 SMNVEV (reference sequence). The CDR3 sequence is 16 residues long. V lost 6 bases to trimming and J lost 8 bases; unmatched junction nucleotides: 7. CDR3 sequence (DNA): TGTGCCAGCAGACCCGGGACTAGCGGGAGGGCCCATGAGCAGTTCTTC. Translated, it gives CASRPGTSGRAHEQFF.

This chain joins TRBV6-5 and TRBJ1-2, with D possibly matching TRBD1 (6 bases). V was pared by 4 bases and J by 7 bases, with 10 bases between. Germline CDR1 reads MNHEY; CDR2 reads SVGAGI. This CDR3 is 12 amino acids long. The chain's CDR3 is CASSSGVAGYTF. For the CDR3, the DNA is TGTGCCAGCAGTTCAGGGGTAGCTGGCTACACCTTC.